Reported below is one T cell receptor beta chain. TCRdb keeps only in-frame clones here, not all; method: immunoSEQ multiplex PCR. Among hundreds of thousands of clones listed, 85% to 90% were seen once. Participants reported their clinical history, and cohort assignment relied on those reports. This entry belongs to a study of blood T cell repertoires in COVID-19. Germline-derived CDR1 and CDR2 are SQVTM and ANQGSEA. The junction had 7 bases not matched to a gene; V was cut back by 4 bases and J by 3 bases. CDR3 length: 14 residues. The sequence derives from a young man who had recovered from COVID-19. The chain links TRBV29-1 to TRBJ1-2; 8 positions agree with TRBD1. The sample was PBMCs or T cells enriched from blood (not recorded which). This CDR3 is CSVAPTGVDYGYTF. The CDR3 coding sequence is TGCAGCGTTGCCCCGACAGGGGTCGACTATGGCTACACCTTC.